One sample yielded the 23 T cell receptor beta chains listed below, sequenced in a study of shared clonotypes between healthy human individuals. Using immunoSEQ multiplex PCR, the repertoire was profiled, and TCRdb retains in-frame clones only, with some absent. The sample yields roughly 2.1 million clones, about 92% seen once. CD8 cells regarded as naive lacked CD45RO, were positively chosen for CCR7, and omitted terminally differentiated effector memory CD45RA+ cells. Sequenced material: naive CD8+ T cells from PBMCs. The source of these receptors is a man aged 18 to 35 in good health. Some clones in this sample may be carry-over from other donors' samples.

The CDR3 sequence: CASSRSEAAKNIQYF. The CDR3 bases are TGTGCCAGCAGCCGGTCGGAGGCCGCCAAAAACATTCAGTACTTC. The rearrangement uses TRBV7-9 and TRBJ2-4; D may be TRBD2 (5 bases). Germline V gene lookup returns CDR1 SEHNR and CDR2 FQNEAQ (reference sequence). V dropped 5 bases and J dropped 1 base, with 12 bases sitting between them. The CDR3 runs to 15 residues.

This clone was counted a single time. The chain uses TRBV7-9 and TRBJ2-3; 10 bases map to TRBD1. V shed 3 bases and J 5 bases; nucleotides not matched to a gene: 8. This CDR3 comprises 16 residues. CDR1 SEHNR and CDR2 FQNEAQ come from the germline V gene (reference sequence). The CDR3 loop is CASSLVDRGLGDTQYF. In nucleotides, the CDR3 is TGTGCCAGCAGCTTGGTCGACAGGGGGCTTGGAGATACGCAGTATTTT.

The genes are TRBV6-1 and TRBJ2-7, with TRBD1 matching 9 bases. Germline V gene sequence: CDR1 MNHNS, CDR2 SASEGT. This CDR3 spans 15 amino acids. Losses at the gene ends were 2 bases for V and 2 bases for J; bases not matched to a gene: 4. CDR3: CASSESRTGAYEQYF. The CDR3 nucleotides read TGTGCCAGCAGTGAATCCCGGACAGGGGCCTACGAGCAGTACTTC.

Only one count was recorded for this clone. V usage is TRBV15 and J usage is TRBJ1-1; 8 bases line up with TRBD1. CDR3 length: 15 amino acids. Germline lookup yields CDR1 LNHNV and CDR2 YYDKDF (reference sequence). After removal of 3 bases from V and 4 bases from J, the junction contained 7 bases not matched to a gene. CDR3 loop: CATSRDRTGSTEAFF. In DNA, the CDR3 is TGTGCCACCAGCAGGGATAGGACAGGGAGCACTGAAGCTTTCTTT.

This clone occurred once. The rearrangement links TRBV4-1 to TRBJ1-2; a weak D match, TRBD1 (6 bases). V lost 1 base, J lost 6 bases, and 12 bases lay in between. From germline, CDR1 is MGHRA and CDR2 YSYEKL. The CDR3 totals 14 residues. The CDR3 sequence is CASSQVTGADGYTF. The CDR3 bases are TGCGCCAGCAGCCAAGTCACGGGGGCCGATGGCTACACCTTC.

This clone has a single count. The gene calls are TRBV27 and TRBJ2-3, with 9 bases lining up with TRBD2. With 6 bases clipped from V and 3 bases from J, the junction kept 4 bases outside the gene matches. The CDR3 is made up of 14 amino acids. Germline V CDR1 and CDR2: MNHEY, SMNVEV (reference sequence). CDR3 residues: CASRVSGGTDTQYF. Written as DNA, the CDR3 is TGTGCCAGCAGAGTAAGCGGGGGGACAGATACGCAGTATTTT.

The rearrangement links TRBV2 to TRBJ1-2; weak D call: TRBD1 (6 bases). This CDR3 spans 14 amino acids. CDR1 is SNHLY, CDR2 FYNNEI, per germline. Trimming removed 0 bases from V and 6 bases from J, with 11 bases in between. DNA for the CDR3: TGTGCCAGCAGTGAAGCCCCAGGGGCTGATGGCTACACCTTC. The encoded protein is CASSEAPGADGYTF.

Remarks on this clone: Other DNA sequences from this sample encode an identical CDR3 as well. The rearrangement uses TRBV27 and TRBJ2-1, with D possibly matching TRBD2 (6 bases). The germline CDR1 and CDR2 sequences are MNHEY and SMNVEV (reference sequence). This CDR3 region has 13 residues. V lost 7 bases and J lost 2, with 9 bases in between. The CDR3 loop is CASTGGAYNEQFF. The DNA for the CDR3 is TGTGCCAGCACTGGCGGGGCCTACAATGAGCAGTTCTTC.

The sample holds one count of this clone. The chain combines TRBV7-3 with TRBJ2-1; D is possibly TRBD2 (6 bases). Germline CDR1 reads SGHTA; CDR2 reads FQGTGA. Trimming removed 2 bases from V and 4 bases from J, with 9 bases in between. This CDR3 has 14 residues. CDR3 amino acids: CASSLAGPYNEQFF. The CDR3 DNA reads TGTGCCAGCAGCTTAGCGGGACCTTACAATGAGCAGTTCTTC. The whole variable domain, filled in from reference TRBV7-3 and TRBJ2-1, reads GAGVSQTPSNKVTEKGKYVELRCDPISGHTALYWYRQSLGQGPEFLIYFQGTGAADDSGLPNDRFFAVRPEGSVSTLKIQRTERGDSAVYLCASSLAGPYNEQFFGPGTRLTVL.

This chain connects TRBV29-1 to TRBJ2-7; no firm D call. V lost 6 bases to trimming and J lost 5 bases, with 11 bases between them. This CDR3 has 11 residues. Germline V gives CDR1 SQVTM, CDR2 ANQGSEA. The chain's CDR3 is CSVAVWDEQYF. The CDR3 DNA is TGCAGCGTGGCCGTTTGGGACGAGCAGTACTTC.

Here the CDR3 DNA reads TGCAGCGTTGATGCGGGAGGGCCGGACGAGCAGTACTTC. This codes for CSVDAGGPDEQYF. This sequence joins TRBV29-1 and TRBJ2-5, with 9 bases identical to TRBD2. The J call may be incorrect, as the DNA end agrees better with TRBJ2-7. The CDR3 has 13 amino acids. Germline V gene lookup returns CDR1 SQVTM and CDR2 ANQGSEA.

This chain joins TRBV15 and TRBJ1-1; TRBD1 aligns across 9 bases. The CDR3 contains 15 residues. CDR1 and CDR2 (germline): LNHNV, YYDKDF (reference sequence). Trimming took 3 bases from V and 5 from J; bases not matched to a gene: 7. The CDR3 sequence is CATSRGRTGETEAFF. Written as DNA, the CDR3 is TGTGCCACCAGCAGGGGCAGGACAGGGGAGACTGAAGCTTTCTTT. Variable domain in full (rest from reference TRBV15 and TRBJ1-1): DAMVIQNPRYQVTQFGKPVTLSCSQTLNHNVMYWYQQKSSQAPKLLFHYYDKDFNNEADTPDNFQSRRPNTSFCFLDIRSPGLGDTAMYLCATSRGRTGETEAFFGQGTRLTVV.

This clone was recorded only once. Other DNA sequences from this sample encode an identical CDR3 as well. The chain recombines TRBV29-1 with TRBJ2-7; the D gene is possibly TRBD2 (5 bases). Germline CDR1 is SQVTM and CDR2 is ANQGSEA. Trimming pared 4 bases from V and 1 base from J, leaving 11 bases between. This CDR3 is 13 amino acids long. CDR3 loop: CSVGSGSSYEQYF. In nucleotides, the CDR3 is TGCAGCGTTGGCTCGGGGAGTTCCTACGAGCAGTACTTC.

This clone came up once. The gene calls are TRBV27 and TRBJ2-5; the match to TRBD2 covers 10 bases. The ends lost 5 bases at V and 5 bases at J; junction bases unmatched: 14. The CDR3 covers 17 residues. Germline loops: CDR1 MNHEY, CDR2 SMNVEV (reference sequence). The CDR3 spells CASSREREGRKDETQYF. CDR3 DNA: TGTGCCAGCAGTCGAGAGCGGGAGGGCCGCAAAGATGAGACCCAGTACTTC.

The chain recombines TRBV15 with TRBJ2-3; D is unclear. V was cut by 5 bases and J by 6 bases, with 15 bases left in between. The CDR3 is 14 residues long. Germline V gene lookup returns CDR1 LNHNV and CDR2 YYDKDF (reference sequence). CDR3 loop: CATSGTGAVDTQYF. The DNA for the CDR3 is TGTGCCACCAGCGGCACGGGCGCCGTGGATACGCAGTATTTT.

The chain employs TRBV21-1 and TRBJ2-7; the DNA was not compared with TRBD1, the D call given in the table. TRBV21-1 is marked as a pseudogene. This CDR3 comprises 12 residues. CDR3 region: CASSKQGYEQYF. DNA of the CDR3: TGTGCCAGCAGCAAACAGGGATACGAGCAGTACTTC.

This sequence joins TRBV7-9 and TRBJ2-5, with D perhaps TRBD1 or TRBD2 (6 bases each). Germline assignment: CDR1 SEHNR and CDR2 FQNEAQ (reference sequence). The CDR3 loop spans 15 amino acids. Trimming removed 5 bases from V and 3 bases from J, with 16 bases in between. CDR3 region: CASSTKGGTEETQYF. The CDR3 nucleotides read TGTGCCAGCAGCACCAAAGGGGGGACCGAAGAGACCCAGTACTTC.

A word on this clone: This sample also contains other DNA sequences that code for the same CDR3. The chain uses TRBV29-1 and TRBJ1-2, with 9 bases matching TRBD1. This CDR3 is built from 14 residues. Germline values: CDR1 SQVTM, CDR2 ANQGSEA. J lost 1 base, V lost 3 bases, and 3 bases had no gene match. CDR3: CSVDPGQGNYGYTF. The CDR3 nucleotides are TGCAGCGTTGACCCGGGACAGGGTAACTATGGCTACACCTTC.

This chain joins TRBV19 and TRBJ1-2; a weak D match, TRBD1 (6 bases). The V gene's germline CDR1 is LNHDA and CDR2 SQIVND (reference sequence). CDR3 length: 13 amino acids. The V end was cut by 10 bases, the J end by 3 bases, with 15 bases between. CDR3 sequence reads: CATEGDNHYGYTF. DNA of the CDR3: TGTGCCACAGAGGGGGACAACCACTATGGCTACACCTTC. The full variable domain, rest sourced from reference TRBV19 and TRBJ1-2, is DGGITQSPKYLFRKEGQNVTLSCEQNLNHDAMYWYRQDPGQGLRLIYYSQIVNDFQKGDIAEGYSVSREKKESFPLTVTSAQKNPTAFYLCATEGDNHYGYTFGSGTRLTVV.

Worth noting for this clone: Other DNA sequences in this specimen translate into the identical CDR3. V gene TRBV28 combines with J gene TRBJ1-1, with 8 bases matching TRBD1. Looked up from germline, CDR1 is MDHEN and CDR2 is SYDVKM. This CDR3 contains 13 residues. V gave up 5 bases and J gave up 5 bases; unmatched junction bases: 4. The CDR3, as DNA: TGTGCCAGCAGTCCTCGGACAGGGACTGAAGCTTTCTTT. Protein product: CASSPRTGTEAFF.

About this clone: Other DNA sequences in this specimen translate into the identical CDR3. The J gene is TRBJ2-1, the V gene TRBV5-1, with 7 bases fitting TRBD2. Losses at the gene ends were 5 bases for V and 7 bases for J; bases not matched to a gene: 3. Germline CDR1 is SGHRS and CDR2 is YFSETQ. This CDR3 has 12 amino acids. The CDR3 DNA is TGCGCCAGCAGTTTTAGCGGGAATGAGCAGTTCTTC. Translating gives CASSFSGNEQFF.

This clone was seen a few times. V gene TRBV9 combines with J gene TRBJ1-5; D may be TRBD1 (5 bases). Germline CDR1 and CDR2: SGDLS and YYNGEE. The V and J ends lost 3 bases and 6 bases respectively, with 10 bases between them. The length of the CDR3 is 13 residues. CDR3 coding DNA: TGTGCCAGCAGCGGCGCAGGGACTCAGCCCCAGCATTTT. This sequence encodes CASSGAGTQPQHF.

This chain links TRBV7-9 with TRBJ2-5; 7 positions match TRBD1. V dropped 1 base and J dropped 5; count of bases not matched to a gene: 4. Germline V lookup: CDR1 SEHNR, CDR2 FQNEAQ (reference sequence). The CDR3 consists of 14 residues. CDR3 nucleotide sequence: TGTGCCAGCAGCTTAGAGGGACAGAAGGAGACCCAGTACTTC. This gives the protein CASSLEGQKETQYF.